Described below is a single T cell receptor (beta chain) sequence and its context. CDR3 length equals 14 residues. Trimming stripped 2 bases from V and 10 bases from J, with 15 bases between. Germline V gene sequence: CDR1 LGHNA, CDR2 YSLEER. The data were taken from a study of T cell changes during pregnancy in multiple sclerosis. Repertoires were generated with immunoSEQ multiplex PCR, while TCRdb's copy carries only in-frame clones and drops some. Of tens of thousands of clones in the sample, just over 90% were seen once. V gene TRBV4-3 combines with J gene TRBJ2-1; TRBD1 is a possible D gene (6 bases). The clonotype comes from a female donor with multiple sclerosis, enrolled in a pregnancy study. Here the sequenced sample was CD8+ T cells from peripheral blood mononuclear cells, taken before pregnancy. The CDR3 here is CASSQPTTGAEQFF. In nucleotides, the CDR3 is TGCGCCAGCAGCCAACCCACGACAGGCGCGGAGCAGTTCTTC.